This T cell receptor beta chain comes out of a study of blood T cells in healthy people across ages. Notes on the study in general: More naive CD4+ cells and higher diversity were found in long-lived than in aged donors. Considered underestimates were the diversity estimates obtained from one million T cells.

This clonotype came up once. No antigen is known for it. The junction and the germline gene differ at one end; a read error may be behind it. This CDR3 is 17 amino acids long. Per the germline V gene, CDR1 is SEHNR and CDR2 is FQNEAQ (reference sequence). For the second PCR, which ran for roughly 6 to 12 cycles, a sample-barcoded 5' primer and a J-beta primer mix were used. Each CDR3 protein gets one entry after TCRdb re-called the 5' RACE reads with MiXCR. The profile covers about 730,000 distinct CDR3 sequences, with roughly 47% appearing a single time and more than 20% taken by the ten largest. The sample was blood. The chain has TRBV7-9 and TRBJ1-6; D is possibly TRBD1 (6 bases). The TCR sequence derives from a woman in her sixties in good health. The CDR3 reads CVSSSEAGVSYNSPLHF. Written as DNA, the CDR3 is TGTGTCAGCAGCTCCGAAGCAGGGGTCTCCTATAATTCACCCCTCCACTTT.